This T cell receptor beta chain was profiled in a study of identical twins. This clonotype was seen a handful of times. No antigen is known for it. V lost 0 bases and J lost 4, with 17 bases in between. The CDR3 is 16 amino acids. CDR1 and CDR2 (germline): DFQATT, SNEGSKA (reference sequence). Study-level points and caveats: Those out-of-frame alpha sequences shared by twins showed an excess of low generation probability. Memory repertoires lacked the insertion deficit that abundant cord blood beta clonotypes showed. Models underpredicted monozygotic twin sharing of out-of-frame TCR alpha.

Unique molecular identifiers were present on the cDNA, and a universal primer site came from template switching. TCRdb ran MiXCR on the 5' RACE reads and lists one entry per CDR3 protein. The profile shows 450,000 or so distinct CDR3 sequences, approximately 15% of them singletons. These records were also assigned to another study, of yellow fever vaccine responses in identical twins.

This chain links TRBV20-1 with TRBJ2-3; D may match TRBD1 or TRBD2 (5 bases each). The sequenced material came from CD4+ T cells sorted from blood. The sequence was obtained from a woman under 30 in good health. Here the CDR3 reads CSARDPNSGGSDTQYF. CDR3 coding DNA: TGCAGTGCTAGAGATCCTAACTCTGGGGGTTCAGATACGCAGTATTTT.